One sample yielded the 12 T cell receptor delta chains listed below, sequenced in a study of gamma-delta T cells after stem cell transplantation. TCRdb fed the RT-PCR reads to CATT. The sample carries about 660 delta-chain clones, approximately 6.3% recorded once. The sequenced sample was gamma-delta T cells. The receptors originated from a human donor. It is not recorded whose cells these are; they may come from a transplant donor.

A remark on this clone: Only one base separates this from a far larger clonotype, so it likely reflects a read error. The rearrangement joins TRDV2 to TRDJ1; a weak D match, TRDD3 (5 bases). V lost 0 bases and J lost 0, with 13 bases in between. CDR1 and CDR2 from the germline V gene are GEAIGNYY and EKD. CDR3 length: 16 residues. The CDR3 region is CACDTVGTKYTDKLIF. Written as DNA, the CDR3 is TGTGCCTGTGACACCGTGGGGACGAAGTACACCGATAAACTCATCTTT.

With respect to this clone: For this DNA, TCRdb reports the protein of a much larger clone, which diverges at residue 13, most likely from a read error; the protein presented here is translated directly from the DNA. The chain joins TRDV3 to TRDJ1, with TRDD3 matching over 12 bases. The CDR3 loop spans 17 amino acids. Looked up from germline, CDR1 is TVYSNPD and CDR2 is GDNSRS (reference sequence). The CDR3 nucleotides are TGTGCCTACCTTCCCCCGCGTACTGGGGGATACACCAATAAACTCATCTTT. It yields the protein CAYLPPRTGGYTNKLIF.

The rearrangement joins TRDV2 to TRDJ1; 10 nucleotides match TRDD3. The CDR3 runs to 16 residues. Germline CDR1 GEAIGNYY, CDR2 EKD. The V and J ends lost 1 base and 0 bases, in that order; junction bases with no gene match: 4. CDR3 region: CACDTLGDTNTDKLIF. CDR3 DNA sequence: TGTGCCTGTGACACTTTGGGGGATACAAACACCGATAAACTCATCTTT.

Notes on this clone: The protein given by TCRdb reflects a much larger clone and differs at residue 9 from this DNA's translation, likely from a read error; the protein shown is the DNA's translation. The CDR3 sequence: CACDAVLGGTGTDKLIF. CDR3 DNA sequence: TGTGCCTGTGACGCCGTACTGGGGGGTACCGGCACCGATAAACTCATCTTT. This chain connects TRDV2 to TRDJ1, with 8 nucleotides matching TRDD3. The CDR3 sequence is 17 residues long. V dropped 3 bases and J dropped 1; count of bases not matched to a gene: 12. From germline, CDR1 is GEAIGNYY and CDR2 EKD.

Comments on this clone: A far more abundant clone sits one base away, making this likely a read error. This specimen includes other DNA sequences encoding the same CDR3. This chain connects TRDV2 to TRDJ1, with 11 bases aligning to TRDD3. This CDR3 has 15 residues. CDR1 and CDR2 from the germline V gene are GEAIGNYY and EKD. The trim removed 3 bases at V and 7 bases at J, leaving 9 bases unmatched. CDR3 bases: TGTGCCTGTGACGCGTTACTGGGGGATAGCGGTAAACTCATCTTT. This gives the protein CACDALLGDSGKLIF.

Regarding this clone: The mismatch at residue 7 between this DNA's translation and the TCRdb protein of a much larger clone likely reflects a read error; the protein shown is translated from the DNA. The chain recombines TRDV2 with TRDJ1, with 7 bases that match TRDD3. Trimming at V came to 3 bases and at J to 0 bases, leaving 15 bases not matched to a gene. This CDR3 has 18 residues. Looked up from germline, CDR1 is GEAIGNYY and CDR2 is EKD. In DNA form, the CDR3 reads TGTGCCTGTGACGACCTACCGGGGGATTCCCAGTACACCGATAAACTCATCTTT. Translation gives CACDDLPGDSQYTDKLIF.

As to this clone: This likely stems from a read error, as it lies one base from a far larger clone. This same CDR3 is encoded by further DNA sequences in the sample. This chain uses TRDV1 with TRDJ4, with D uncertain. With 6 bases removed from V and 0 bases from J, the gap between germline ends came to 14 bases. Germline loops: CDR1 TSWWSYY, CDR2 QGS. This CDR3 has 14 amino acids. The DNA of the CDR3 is TGTGCTCTTGGCGAATGGTTCGATACCAGACCCCTGATCTTT. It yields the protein CALGEWFDTRPLIF.

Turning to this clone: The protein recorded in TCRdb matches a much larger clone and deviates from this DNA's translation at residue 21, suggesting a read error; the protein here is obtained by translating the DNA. Written as DNA, the CDR3 is TGTGCCTGTGACACCGCTTACGCCTTTACTGGGGGATACAGCCCGCCGGGAAACACCGATAACCTCATCTTT. Its protein is CACDTAYAFTGGYSPPGNTDNLIF. The genes are TRDV2 and TRDJ1, with 12 bases aligning to TRDD3. The CDR3 is 24 amino acids. Germline CDR1 and CDR2: GEAIGNYY and EKD.

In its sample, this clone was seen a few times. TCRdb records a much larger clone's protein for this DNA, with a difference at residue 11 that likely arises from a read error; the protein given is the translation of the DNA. The CDR3 loop reads CACARPRDFTGKLIF. The DNA for the CDR3 is TGTGCCTGTGCCCGTCCTAGGGACTTCACCGGTAAACTCATCTTT. The V call is TRDV2, the J call TRDJ1; a weak D match, TRDD2 (5 bases). Germline V gene lookup returns CDR1 GEAIGNYY and CDR2 EKD. The CDR3 totals 15 residues.

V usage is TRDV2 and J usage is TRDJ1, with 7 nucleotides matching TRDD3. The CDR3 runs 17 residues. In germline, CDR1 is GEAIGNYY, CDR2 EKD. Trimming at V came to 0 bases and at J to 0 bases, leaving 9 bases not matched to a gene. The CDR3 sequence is CACDTVRGIEYTDKLIF. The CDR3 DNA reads TGTGCCTGTGACACCGTGCGGGGGATCGAGTACACCGATAAACTCATCTTT.

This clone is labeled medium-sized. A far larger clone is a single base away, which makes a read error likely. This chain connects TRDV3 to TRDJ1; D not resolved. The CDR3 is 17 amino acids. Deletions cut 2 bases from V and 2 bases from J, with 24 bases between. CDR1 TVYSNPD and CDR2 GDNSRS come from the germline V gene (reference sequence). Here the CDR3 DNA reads TGTGCCTTTTTCTCGTCGCGGGCGAGACGAGGAACCGATAAACTCATCTTT. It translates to CAFFSSRARRGTDKLIF.

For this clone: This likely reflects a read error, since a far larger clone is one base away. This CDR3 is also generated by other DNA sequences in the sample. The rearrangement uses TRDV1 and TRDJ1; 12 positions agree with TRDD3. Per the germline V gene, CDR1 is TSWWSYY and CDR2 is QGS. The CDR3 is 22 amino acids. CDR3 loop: CALGELWGFPGILGDTPDKLIF. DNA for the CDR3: TGTGCCCTTGGGGAACTATGGGGCTTCCCCGGTATACTGGGGGATACTCCCGATAAACTCATCTTT.